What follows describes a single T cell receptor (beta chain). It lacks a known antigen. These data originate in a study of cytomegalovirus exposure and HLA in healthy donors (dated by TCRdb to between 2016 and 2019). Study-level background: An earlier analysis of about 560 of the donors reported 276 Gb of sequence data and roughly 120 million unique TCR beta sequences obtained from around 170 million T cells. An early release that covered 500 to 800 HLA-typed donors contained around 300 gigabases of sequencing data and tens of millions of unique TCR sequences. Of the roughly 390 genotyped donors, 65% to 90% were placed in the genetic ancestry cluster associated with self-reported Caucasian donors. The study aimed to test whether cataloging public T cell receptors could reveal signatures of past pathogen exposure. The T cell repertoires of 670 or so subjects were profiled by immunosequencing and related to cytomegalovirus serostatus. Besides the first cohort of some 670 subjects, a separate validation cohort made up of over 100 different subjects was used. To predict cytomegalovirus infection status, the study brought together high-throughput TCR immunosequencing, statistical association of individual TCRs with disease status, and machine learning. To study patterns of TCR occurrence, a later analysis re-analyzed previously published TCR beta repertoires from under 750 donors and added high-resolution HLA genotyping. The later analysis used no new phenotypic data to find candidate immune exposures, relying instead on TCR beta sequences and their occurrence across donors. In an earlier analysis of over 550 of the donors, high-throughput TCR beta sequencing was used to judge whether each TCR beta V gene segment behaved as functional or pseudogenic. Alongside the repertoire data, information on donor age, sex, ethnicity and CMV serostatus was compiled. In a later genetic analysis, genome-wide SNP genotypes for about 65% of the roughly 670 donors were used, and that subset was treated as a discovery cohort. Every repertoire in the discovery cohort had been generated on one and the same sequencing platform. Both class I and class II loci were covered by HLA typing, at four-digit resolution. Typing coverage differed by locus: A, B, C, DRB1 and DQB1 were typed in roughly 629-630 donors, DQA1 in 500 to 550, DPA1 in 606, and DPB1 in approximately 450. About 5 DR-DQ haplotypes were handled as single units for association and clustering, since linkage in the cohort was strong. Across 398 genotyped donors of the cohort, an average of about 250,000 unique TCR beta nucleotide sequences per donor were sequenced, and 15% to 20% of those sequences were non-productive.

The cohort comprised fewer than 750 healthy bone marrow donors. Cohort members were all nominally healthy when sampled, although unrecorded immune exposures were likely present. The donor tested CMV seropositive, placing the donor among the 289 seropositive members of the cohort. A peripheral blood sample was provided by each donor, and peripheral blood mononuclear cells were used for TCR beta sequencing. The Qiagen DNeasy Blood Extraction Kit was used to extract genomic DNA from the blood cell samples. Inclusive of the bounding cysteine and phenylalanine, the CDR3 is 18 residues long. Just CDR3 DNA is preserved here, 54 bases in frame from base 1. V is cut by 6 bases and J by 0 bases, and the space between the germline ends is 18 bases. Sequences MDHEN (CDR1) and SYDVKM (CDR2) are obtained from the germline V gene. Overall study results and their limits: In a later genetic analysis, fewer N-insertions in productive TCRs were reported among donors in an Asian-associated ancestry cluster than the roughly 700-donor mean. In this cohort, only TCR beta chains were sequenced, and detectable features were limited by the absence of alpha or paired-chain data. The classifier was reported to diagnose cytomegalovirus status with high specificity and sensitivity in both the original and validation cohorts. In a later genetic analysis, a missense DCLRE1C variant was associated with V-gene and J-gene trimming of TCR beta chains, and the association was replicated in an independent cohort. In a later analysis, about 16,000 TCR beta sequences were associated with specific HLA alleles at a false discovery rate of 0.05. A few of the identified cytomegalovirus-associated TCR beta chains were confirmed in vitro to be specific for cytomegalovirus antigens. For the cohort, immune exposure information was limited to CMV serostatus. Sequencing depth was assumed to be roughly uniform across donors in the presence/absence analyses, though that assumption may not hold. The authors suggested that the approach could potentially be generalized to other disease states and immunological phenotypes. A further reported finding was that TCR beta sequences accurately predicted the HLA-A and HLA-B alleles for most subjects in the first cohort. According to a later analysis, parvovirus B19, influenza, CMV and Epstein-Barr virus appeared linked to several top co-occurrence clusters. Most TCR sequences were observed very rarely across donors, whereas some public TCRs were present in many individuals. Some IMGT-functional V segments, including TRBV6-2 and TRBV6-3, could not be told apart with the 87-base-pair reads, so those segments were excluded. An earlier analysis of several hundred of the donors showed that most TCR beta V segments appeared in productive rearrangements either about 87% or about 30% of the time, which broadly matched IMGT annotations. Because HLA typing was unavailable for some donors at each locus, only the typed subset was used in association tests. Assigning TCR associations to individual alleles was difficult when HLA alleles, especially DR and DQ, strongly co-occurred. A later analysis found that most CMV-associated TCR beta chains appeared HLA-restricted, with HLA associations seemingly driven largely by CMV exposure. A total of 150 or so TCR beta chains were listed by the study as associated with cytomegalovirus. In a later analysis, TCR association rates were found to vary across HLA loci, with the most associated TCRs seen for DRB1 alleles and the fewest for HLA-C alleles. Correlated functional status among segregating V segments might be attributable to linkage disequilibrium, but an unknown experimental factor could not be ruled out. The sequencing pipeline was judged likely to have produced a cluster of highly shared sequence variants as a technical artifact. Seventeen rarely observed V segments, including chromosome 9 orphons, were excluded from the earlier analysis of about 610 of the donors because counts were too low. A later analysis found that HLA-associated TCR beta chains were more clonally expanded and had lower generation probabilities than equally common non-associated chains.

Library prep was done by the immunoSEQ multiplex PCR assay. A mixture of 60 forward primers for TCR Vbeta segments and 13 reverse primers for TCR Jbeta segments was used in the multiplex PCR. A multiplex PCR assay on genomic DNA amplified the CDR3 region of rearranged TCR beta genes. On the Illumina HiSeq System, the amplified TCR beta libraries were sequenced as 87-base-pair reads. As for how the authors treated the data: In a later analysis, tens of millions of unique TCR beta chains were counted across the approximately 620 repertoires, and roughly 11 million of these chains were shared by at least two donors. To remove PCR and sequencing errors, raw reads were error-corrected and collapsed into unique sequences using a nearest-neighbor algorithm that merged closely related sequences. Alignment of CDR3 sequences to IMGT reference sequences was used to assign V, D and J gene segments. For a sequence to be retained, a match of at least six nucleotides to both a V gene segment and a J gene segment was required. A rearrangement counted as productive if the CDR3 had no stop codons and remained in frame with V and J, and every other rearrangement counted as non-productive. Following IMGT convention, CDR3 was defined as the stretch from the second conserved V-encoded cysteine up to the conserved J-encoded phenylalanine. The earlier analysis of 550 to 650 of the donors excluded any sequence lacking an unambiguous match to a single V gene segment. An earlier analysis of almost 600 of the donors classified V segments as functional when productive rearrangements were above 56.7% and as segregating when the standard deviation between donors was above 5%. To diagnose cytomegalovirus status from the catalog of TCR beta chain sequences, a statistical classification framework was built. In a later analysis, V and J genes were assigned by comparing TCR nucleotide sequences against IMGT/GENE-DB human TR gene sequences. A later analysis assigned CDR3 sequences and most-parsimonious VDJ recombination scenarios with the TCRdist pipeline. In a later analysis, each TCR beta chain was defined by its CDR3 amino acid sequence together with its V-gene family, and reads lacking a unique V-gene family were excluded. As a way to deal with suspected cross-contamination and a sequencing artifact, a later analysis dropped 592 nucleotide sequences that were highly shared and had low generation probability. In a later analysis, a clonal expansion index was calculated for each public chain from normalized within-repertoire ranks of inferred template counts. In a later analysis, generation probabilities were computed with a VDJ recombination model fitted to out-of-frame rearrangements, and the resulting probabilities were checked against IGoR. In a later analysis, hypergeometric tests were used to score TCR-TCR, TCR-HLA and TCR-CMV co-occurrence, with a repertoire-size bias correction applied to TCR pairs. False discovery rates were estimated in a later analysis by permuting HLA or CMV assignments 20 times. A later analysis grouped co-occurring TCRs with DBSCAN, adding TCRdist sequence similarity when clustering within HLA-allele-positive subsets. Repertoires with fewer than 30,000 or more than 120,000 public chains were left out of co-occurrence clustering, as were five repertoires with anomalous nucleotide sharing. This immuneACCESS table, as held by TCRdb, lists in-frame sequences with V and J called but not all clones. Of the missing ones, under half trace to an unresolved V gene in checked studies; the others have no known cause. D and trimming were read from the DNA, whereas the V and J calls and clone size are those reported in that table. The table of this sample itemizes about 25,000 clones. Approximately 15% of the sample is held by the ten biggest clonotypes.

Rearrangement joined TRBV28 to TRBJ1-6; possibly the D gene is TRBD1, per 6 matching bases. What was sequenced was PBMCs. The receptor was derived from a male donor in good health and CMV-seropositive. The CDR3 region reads CASRVLTGTSSYNSPLHF. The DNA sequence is TGTGCCAGCAGGGTCCTCACAGGGACCAGCTCCTATAATTCACCCCTCCACTTT. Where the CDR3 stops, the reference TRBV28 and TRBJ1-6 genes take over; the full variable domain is DVKVTQSSRYLVKRTGEKVFLECVQDMDHENMFWYRQDPGLGLRLIYFSYDVKMKEKGDIPEGYSVSREKKERFSLILESASTNQTSMYLCASRVLTGTSSYNSPLHFGNGTRLTVT.